The 13 T cell receptor beta chains listed next were all sequenced from one sample in a study of blood T cell repertoires in COVID-19 (dated by TCRdb to about 2020). The library relied on the immunoSEQ multiplex PCR assay. TCRdb mirrors the immuneACCESS table, restricted to in-frame sequences. Some clones are absent from its copies; in checked studies, under half trace to an unresolved V gene, and the reason for the others is unknown. The sample table records tens of thousands of clones; under 90% of these occur just once. The ten largest account for 4.5% to 5.5% of the sample. Sequenced sample: peripheral blood. The receptors stem from a man aged 60 to 75 with COVID-19, enrolled during active disease.

This chain links TRBV30 with TRBJ1-3; TRBD1 aligns across 9 bases. V shed 3 bases, J shed 8 bases, and the junction held 11 bases outside the gene matches. The CDR3 length is 15 residues. Germline CDR1 reads GTSNPN; CDR2 reads SVGIG (reference sequence). CDR3 bases: TGTGCCTGGAGGAGACCGGGACAGGGCTGGGACACCATATATTTT. Amino acids: CAWRRPGQGWDTIYF.

The genes are TRBV9 and TRBJ1-5; D gene uncertain. The germline V and J ends were trimmed by 3 bases and 0 bases, with 13 bases remaining between them. CDR1 and CDR2 from the germline V gene are SGDLS and YYNGEE. This CDR3 comprises 16 residues. The CDR3 DNA reads as TGTGCCAGCAGCGGGAGGAGGAGCCCTAGCAATCAGCCCCAGCATTTT. Translated, it gives CASSGRRSPSNQPQHF. Full variable domain (rest looked up from reference TRBV9 and TRBJ1-5): DSGVTQTPKHLITATGQRVTLRCSPRSGDLSVYWYQQSLDQGLQFLIQYYNGEERAKGNILERFSAQQFPDLHSELNLSSLELGDSALYFCASSGRRSPSNQPQHFGDGTRLSIL.

V and J are TRBV4-1 and TRBJ1-4; weak D call: TRBD1 (6 bases). V was cut by 0 bases and J by 7 bases, with 15 bases left in between. The CDR3 has 16 amino acids. The V gene's germline CDR1 is MGHRA and CDR2 YSYEKL. The CDR3 nucleotides read TGCGCCAGCAGCCAAGATGAGGGGGTTCGAGGTGAAAAACTGTTTTTT. Its protein product is CASSQDEGVRGEKLFF.

The gene calls are TRBV30 and TRBJ2-2, with 9 bases aligning to TRBD2. Germline V lookup: CDR1 GTSNPN, CDR2 SVGIG (reference sequence). The junction had 7 bases not matched to a gene; V was cut back by 4 bases and J by 4 bases. This CDR3 is 15 amino acids long. CDR3: CAWTERLAVTGELFF. In DNA form, the CDR3 reads TGTGCCTGGACCGAAAGACTAGCGGTCACCGGGGAGCTGTTTTTT. Combining the CDR3 with reference TRBV30 and TRBJ2-2 gives the whole variable domain SQTIHQWPATLVQPVGSPLSLECTVEGTSNPNLYWYRQAAGRGLQLLFYSVGIGQISSEVPQNLSASRPQDRQFILSSKKLLLSDSGFYLCAWTERLAVTGELFFGEGSRLTVL.

The rearrangement joins TRBV30 to TRBJ1-3; the D gene is possibly TRBD1 (6 bases). Trimming took 0 bases from V and 0 from J, leaving 15 bases between them. This CDR3 has 17 amino acids. Germline V lookup: CDR1 GTSNPN, CDR2 SVGIG (reference sequence). The CDR3 nucleotides read TGTGCCTGGAGTGTAGGGGGTCGGTTCAGCTCTGGAAACACCATATATTTT. Amino acids: CAWSVGGRFSSGNTIYF.

The chain combines TRBV5-1 with TRBJ2-2, with TRBD1 matching 7 bases. The trim removed 4 bases at V and 5 bases at J, leaving 5 bases unmatched. In germline, CDR1 is SGHRS, CDR2 YFSETQ. The CDR3 runs to 14 residues. CDR3 sequence reads: CASSLQGDTGELFF. DNA of the CDR3: TGCGCCAGCAGCCTCCAGGGGGATACCGGGGAGCTGTTTTTT.

This chain links TRBV5-1 with TRBJ1-1; D unresolved. The V gene lost 2 bases and the J gene lost 7 bases, with 9 bases spanning the gap. Germline CDR1 and CDR2: SGHRS and YFSETQ. The CDR3 is 12 amino acids. The DNA of the CDR3 is TGCGCCAGCAGCTTTGGGGAGGGTGAAGCTTTCTTT. Translation gives CASSFGEGEAFF.

The CDR3 here is CASSLGQGENTEAFF. The DNA for the CDR3 is TGTGCCAGCAGCTTAGGTCAGGGGGAGAACACTGAAGCTTTCTTT. This chain uses TRBV7-9 with TRBJ1-1; 7 positions agree with TRBD1. Trimming at V came to 1 base and at J to 1 base, leaving 3 bases not matched to a gene. Germline-derived CDR1 and CDR2 are SEHNR and FQNEAQ (reference sequence). The length of the CDR3 is 15 residues.

This clone was seen only once. V is TRBV18 and J is TRBJ1-1; TRBD1 matches 8 bases. V shed 4 bases and J 0 bases; nucleotides not matched to a gene: 7. The CDR3 has 16 residues. CDR1 KGHSH and CDR2 LQKENI come from the germline V gene. In nucleotides, the CDR3 is TGTGCCAGCTCACTCAATGACAGGGGAATGAACACTGAAGCTTTCTTT. The encoded protein is CASSLNDRGMNTEAFF.

The chain is built from TRBV5-1 and TRBJ2-3; tentatively, D is TRBD1 (7 bases). CDR1 and CDR2 (germline): SGHRS, YFSETQ. The CDR3 sequence is 15 residues long. The V end lost 4 bases, the J end lost 4 bases, and 16 bases lay between the germline ends. CDR3 sequence (DNA): TGCGCCAGCAGCACCTCAGGGGGGAGCGCAGATACGCAGTATTTT. It yields the protein CASSTSGGSADTQYF.

This sequence joins TRBV5-1 and TRBJ2-5; 8 nucleotides agree with TRBD1. CDR3 length equals 18 residues. The J segment lost 1 base and the V segment lost 4 bases, leaving 15 bases of the junction unmatched. Germline loops: CDR1 SGHRS, CDR2 YFSETQ. CDR3 in amino acids: CASSPGQGRVFRQETQYF. For the CDR3, the DNA is TGCGCCAGCAGCCCCGGACAGGGAAGAGTGTTCCGCCAAGAGACCCAGTACTTC.

V is TRBV28 and J is TRBJ1-6; D remains ambiguous. CDR3 length: 16 amino acids. V was trimmed by 8 bases and J by 4 bases, leaving 18 bases between them. Germline V lookup: CDR1 MDHEN, CDR2 SYDVKM. The DNA of the CDR3 is TGTGCCAGCGGATCCTCTCTAGCTGGGTATAATTCACCCCTCCACTTT. This codes for CASGSSLAGYNSPLHF.

The V gene is TRBV7-8, the J gene TRBJ1-1; tentatively, D is TRBD1 (6 bases). CDR3 length: 16 amino acids. The V end lost 0 bases, the J end lost 5 bases, and 16 bases lay between the germline ends. Per germline, CDR1 SGHVS and CDR2 FQNEAQ. This CDR3 is CASSLAHRASLTEAFF. The CDR3 DNA is TGTGCCAGCAGCTTAGCGCACAGGGCAAGTTTAACTGAAGCTTTCTTT.